The text below deals with one TCR beta chain. Its antigen remains unidentified. TCRdb re-called the RT-PCR reads through MiXCR, storing one row per CDR3 protein. The sample lists more than 700,000 distinct CDR3 sequences; 21% were seen once. These data originate in a study of response to subunit inactivated influenza vaccine. Study-level points and caveats: The authors suggested that every seasonal influenza vaccination recruits few new T cells.

This CDR3 spans 16 amino acids. Looked up from germline, CDR1 is SGHTA and CDR2 is FQGNSA. Trimming removed 5 bases from V and 6 bases from J; junction bases left unmatched: 13. The sample consisted of PBMCs from blood, taken around 5 days after vaccination. The chain combines TRBV7-2 with TRBJ2-7; 10 bases are a match to TRBD2. The origin of this receptor is a man aged 50 or older who received an inactivated influenza vaccine. The CDR3 DNA is TGTGCCAGCAGCCCCGAGCTGACTAGCGGGTTGAGCGAGCAGTACTTC. This gives the protein CASSPELTSGLSEQYF.